The 15 T cell receptor beta chains in this list originate from one sample, sequenced in a study of tumor-infiltrating lymphocytes in localized non-small cell lung cancer. Libraries were prepared by immunoSEQ multiplex PCR; TCRdb keeps only in-frame clonotypes and omits some of them. The table has approximately 17,000 clones, roughly 73% seen once. What was sequenced was lung tumor tissue. The source of these receptors is a human donor with non-small cell lung cancer.

The chain joins TRBV10-2 to TRBJ2-7; 9 bases align to TRBD1. The CDR3 covers 14 residues. Germline V gives CDR1 WSHSY, CDR2 SAAADI. V lost 6 bases and J lost 6; bases outside the gene matches: 9. CDR3 sequence: CASRPGQGLGEQYF. The CDR3 DNA is TGCGCCAGCAGACCCGGACAGGGGTTGGGCGAGCAGTACTTC.

V usage is TRBV11-2 and J usage is TRBJ2-5, with TRBD1 identical over 11 bases. Near its end, the DNA agrees better with TRBJ2-7, so the J call may be wrong. The CDR3 runs 15 residues. Germline assignment: CDR1 SGHAT and CDR2 FQNNGV. In DNA, the CDR3 is TGTGCCAGCAGCTATTCCGGGACAGGGGGCTACGAGCAGTACTTC. Translated: CASSYSGTGGYEQYF.

The chain has TRBV11-2 and TRBJ2-1; a possible D gene is TRBD2 (6 bases). In germline, CDR1 is SGHAT, CDR2 FQNNGV. Deletions cut 6 bases from V and 6 bases from J, with 21 bases between. This CDR3 region has 16 residues. CDR3 sequence (DNA): TGTGCCAGCAGAACGATGGCGACTAGGACAATCAATGAGCAGTTCTTC. This gives the protein CASRTMATRTINEQFF.

By sample share, this clone is medium-sized (0.01 to 0.1%). The chain recombines TRBV28 with TRBJ1-5, with a weak D call TRBD1 (6 bases). Trimming took off 6 bases at V and 10 bases at J, with 13 bases between the two ends. The germline V gene encodes CDR1 MDHEN and CDR2 SYDVKM. The CDR3 sequence is 12 residues long. The CDR3 here is CASREQGEPQHF. In DNA form, the CDR3 reads TGTGCCAGCAGAGAACAGGGCGAACCCCAGCATTTT.

This clone has more than one count but fewer than ten. This chain links TRBV30 with TRBJ2-4, with a possible D match to TRBD1 (5 bases). This CDR3 is built from 13 residues. Germline V gene data show CDR1 as GTSNPN and CDR2 as SVGIG (reference sequence). The V end lost 2 bases, the J end lost 8 bases, and 13 bases lay between the germline ends. In nucleotides, the CDR3 is TGTGCCTGGAGTTGGGGCAGGGTGGACATTCAGTACTTC. This codes for CAWSWGRVDIQYF.

V is TRBV27 and J is TRBJ2-1, with D maybe TRBD2 (6 bases). The V end lost 2 bases, the J end lost 9 bases, and 20 bases lay between the germline ends. The CDR3 contains 16 residues. CDR1 MNHEY and CDR2 SMNVEV come from the germline V gene (reference sequence). CDR3 nucleotides: TGTGCCAGCAGTTTAAGTCGGGCAGGTCAGGAGGGTGAGCAGTTCTTC. Protein sequence: CASSLSRAGQEGEQFF.

J is TRBJ2-5 and V is TRBV2; 15 bases align to TRBD2. This CDR3 contains 16 residues. CDR1 SNHLY and CDR2 FYNNEI come from the germline V gene. Trimming took 3 bases from V and 5 from J; bases not matched to a gene: 4. CDR3 protein: CASSDGLAGGRETQYF. The CDR3 bases are TGTGCCAGCAGTGACGGACTAGCGGGGGGGCGTGAGACCCAGTACTTC.

This chain uses TRBV19 with TRBJ1-2; TRBD1 might be the D (5 bases). Germline V gene data show CDR1 as LNHDA and CDR2 as SQIVND (reference sequence). The ends were cut back, 5 bases at V and 4 bases at J, with 14 bases in the middle. The CDR3 loop spans 14 amino acids. The CDR3 region is CASSPAAGIYGYTF. CDR3 in DNA: TGTGCCAGTAGTCCCGCGGCAGGGATCTATGGCTACACCTTC.

The CDR3 region has the DNA TGTGCCAGCAAGTGGTCTGTCGGGGGGGCCTCCTACAATGAGCAGTTCTTC. Amino acid sequence: CASKWSVGGASYNEQFF. The chain links TRBV11-2 to TRBJ2-1; 8 bases map to TRBD2. This CDR3 is 17 amino acids long. V shed 7 bases, J shed 0 bases, and the junction held 11 bases outside the gene matches. The germline gives CDR1 SGHAT, CDR2 FQNNGV.

The chain recombines TRBV28 with TRBJ1-1; D gene ambiguous. The CDR3 is 16 amino acids. V dropped 6 bases and J dropped 1 base, with 18 bases sitting between them. In germline, CDR1 is MDHEN, CDR2 SYDVKM. DNA of the CDR3: TGTGCCAGCAGACCAAATTGGGCTTGGGGGAACACTGAAGCTTTCTTT. Its translation: CASRPNWAWGNTEAFF. Based on the CDR3 plus reference TRBV28 and TRBJ1-1, the full variable domain is DVKVTQSSRYLVKRTGEKVFLECVQDMDHENMFWYRQDPGLGLRLIYFSYDVKMKEKGDIPEGYSVSREKKERFSLILESASTNQTSMYLCASRPNWAWGNTEAFFGQGTRLTVV.

This rearrangement joins TRBV6-1 to TRBJ2-2, with D perhaps matching TRBD2 (7 bases). Trimming cost V 4 bases and J 2 bases, with 11 bases left between them. The CDR3 contains 15 residues. Germline CDR1 and CDR2: MNHNS and SASEGT. CDR3 protein: CASSARGRNTGELFF. The CDR3 coding sequence is TGTGCCAGCAGTGCGCGGGGGCGCAACACCGGGGAGCTGTTTTTT.

The V gene is TRBV2, the J gene TRBJ1-4; D remains unclear. The germline V gene has CDR1 SNHLY and CDR2 FYNNEI. V was shortened by 7 bases and J by 3 bases, with 15 bases between the two germline ends. The CDR3 loop spans 15 amino acids. CDR3 protein: CASTVVRQSNEKLFF. Written as DNA, the CDR3 is TGTGCCAGCACAGTAGTAAGGCAGTCTAATGAAAAACTGTTTTTT.

V is TRBV5-1 and J is TRBJ1-2, with D unresolved. There are 16 residues in the CDR3. The germline V gene encodes CDR1 SGHRS and CDR2 YFSETQ. Trimming left V 1 base short and J 0 bases short, with 13 bases between. The CDR3 DNA sequence: TGCGCCAGCAGCTTGTGGCAGGCCGGAGCTAACTATGGCTACACCTTC. It is translated as CASSLWQAGANYGYTF.

This clone was seen more than once but under ten times. The V and J genes are TRBV7-9 and TRBJ2-5, with no clear D. CDR3 length equals 12 residues. Trimming cost V 4 bases and J 5 bases, with 8 bases left between them. CDR1 and CDR2 from the germline V gene are SEHNR and FQNEAQ (reference sequence). In nucleotides, the CDR3 is TGTGCCAGCAGCTCCACTTGGGAGACCCAGTACTTC. This codes for CASSSTWETQYF.

This chain links TRBV7-3 with TRBJ2-2; D uncertain. The CDR3 runs to 14 residues. Trimming removed 4 bases from V and 13 bases from J, with 19 bases in between. Looked up from germline, CDR1 is SGHTA and CDR2 is FQGTGA. CDR3 sequence: CASSSALATDGLFF. CDR3 DNA sequence: TGTGCCAGCAGCTCGGCCCTCGCGACCGACGGGCTGTTTTTT.